The entry that follows covers one T cell receptor (beta chain) sequence. Its specific antigen is unknown. It has no much larger one-base neighbor in the sample; base qualities were not kept. These data are taken from a study of blood T cell repertoires in COVID-19 (dated by TCRdb to 2018 to 2020). The study in broad terms: Samples from collaborators originated in the United States, Italy and Spain and spanned both the acute and convalescent phases of COVID-19. The material from the prospective study consisted of cDNA or gDNA derived from T cells, B-cell-depleted T cells, or PBMCs. Deeply sampled blood TCRbeta repertoires from subjects exposed to, actively infected with, or recovered from COVID-19 were included in the dataset. The repertoires were released in a freely available public database intended as a resource for research on the immune response to SARS-CoV-2. Samples came from the ongoing ImmuneRACE study (first 160 participants) plus 1,254 subjects from 6 global collaborators. Nearly every sample came with metadata listing a de-identified subject ID, COVID-19 status, age in years and sex. HLA class I and class II types, where available, came from metadata supplied by the sample provider rather than from assay-based typing.

Collaborating institutions collected whole blood in K2EDTA tubes following their own protocols. Collaborator samples were shipped for TCRbeta analysis as frozen whole blood, isolated PBMCs, or DNA extracted from either sample type. Paper-wide results and their limitations: The quantity of clinical and demographic metadata differed by source and by participant and was supplied without curation.

Germline trimming: 5 bases from V, 5 bases from J; junction bases outside gene matches: 3. The CDR3 covers 14 residues, taking in both the cysteine and the phenylalanine. Kept here is only the CDR3 DNA, which spans 42 bases and is read in frame from base 1. CDR1 SNHLY and CDR2 FYNNEI were looked up in the germline V gene. The immunoSEQ Assay, a bias-controlled multiplex PCR, was used to amplify TCRbeta CDR3 regions from genomic DNA. The study's processing was this. Within the assay, amplification of reference gene primers was used to estimate how many nucleated cells each sample contained. To quantify the absolute abundance of each unique TCRbeta CDR3 rearrangement, sequence reads were collapsed and filtered. For each sample, productive Simpson clonality was calculated as the square root of Simpson's diversity index over productive rearrangements. Sourced from immuneACCESS, this table was stored by TCRdb with only in-frame sequences that have V and J called. A share of the clones is absent; for the studies checked, an unresolved V gene accounts for under half, and the remainder has no known explanation. V, J and clone size reflect that table, while D and trimming were determined from the DNA. Recorded for this sample are roughly 410,000 clones; around 89% of them occurred a single time. Of the sample, more than 1% is held by the ten largest clones.

The sequence is built from TRBV2 and TRBJ1-5, with 10 bases matching TRBD1. Sequenced sample: peripheral blood. This TCR derives from a man aged 35 to 55 with acute or convalescent COVID-19. The CDR3 reads as follows: CASSTDRGDQPQHF. The DNA reads TGTGCCAGCAGTACGGACAGGGGGGATCAGCCCCAGCATTTT.